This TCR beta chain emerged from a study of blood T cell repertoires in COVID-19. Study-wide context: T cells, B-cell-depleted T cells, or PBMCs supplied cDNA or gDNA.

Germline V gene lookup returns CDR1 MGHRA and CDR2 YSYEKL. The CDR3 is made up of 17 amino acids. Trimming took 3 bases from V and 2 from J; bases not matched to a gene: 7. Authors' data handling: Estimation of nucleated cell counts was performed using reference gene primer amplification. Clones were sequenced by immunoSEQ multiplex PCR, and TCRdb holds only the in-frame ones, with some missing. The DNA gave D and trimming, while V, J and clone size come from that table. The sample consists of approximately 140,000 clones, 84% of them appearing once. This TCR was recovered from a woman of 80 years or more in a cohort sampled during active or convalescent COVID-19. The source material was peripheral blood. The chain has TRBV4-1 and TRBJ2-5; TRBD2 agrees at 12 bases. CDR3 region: CASSHATSGGTQETQYF. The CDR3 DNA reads TGCGCCAGCAGCCACGCCACTAGCGGGGGGACTCAAGAGACCCAGTACTTC.